This entry lists 10 T cell receptor beta chains sequenced from one sample in a study of cytomegalovirus exposure and HLA in healthy donors. Assay: immunoSEQ multiplex PCR; the TCRdb copy retains only in-frame clones and omits some. The table has under 350,000 clones, approximately 86% seen once. The specimen sequenced was PBMCs. The origin of the receptors is a woman under 30 in good health and CMV-seronegative.

This chain connects TRBV28 to TRBJ2-3; TRBD2 agrees at 9 bases. Germline CDR1 is MDHEN and CDR2 is SYDVKM. The CDR3 spans 15 residues. The V gene end was trimmed by 6 bases and the J gene end by 4 bases; junction bases not matched to a gene: 8. CDR3 residues: CASSPTAGGADTQYF. In DNA, the CDR3 is TGTGCCAGCAGCCCAACGGCGGGGGGGGCAGATACGCAGTATTTT.

The chain combines TRBV19 with TRBJ1-2; 10 nucleotides align to TRBD1. V trimming: 5 bases; J trimming: 4 bases; junction bases outside the gene matches: 10. CDR1 is LNHDA and CDR2 is SQIVND in the germline V gene (reference sequence). The CDR3 has 16 amino acids. The CDR3 loop is CASSVPGQGTPYGYTF. CDR3 DNA sequence: TGTGCCAGTAGTGTTCCGGGACAGGGGACCCCCTATGGCTACACCTTC.

CDR3 DNA sequence: TGCGCCAGCAGCTTGTCTGGCAGGCATACTGAAGCTTTCTTT. Its translation is CASSLSGRHTEAFF. The chain uses TRBV5-1 and TRBJ1-1; D uncertain. Trimming removed 1 base at V and 5 bases at J, with 12 bases between. The CDR3 is 14 amino acids. Germline V CDR1 and CDR2: SGHRS, YFSETQ.

A single count supports this clone. The genes are TRBV29-1 and TRBJ1-2, with D tentatively TRBD1 (5 bases). The CDR3 loop spans 16 amino acids. Trimming took 4 bases from V and 5 from J, leaving 23 bases between them. The V gene's germline CDR1 is SQVTM and CDR2 ANQGSEA. CDR3 region: CSVVSFSLGQGYGYTF. The DNA of the CDR3 is TGCAGCGTTGTAAGCTTCTCTCTCGGCCAGGGTTATGGCTACACCTTC.

This clone was seen once. The chain couples TRBV7-2 to TRBJ2-1; TRBD2 agrees at 9 bases. Germline trimming cut 2 bases from V and 6 bases from J; bases unmatched to any gene: 5. CDR1 SGHTA and CDR2 FQGNSA come from the germline V gene. The CDR3 sequence is 15 residues long. Here the CDR3 reads CASSLPGLASNEQFF. The DNA of the CDR3 is TGTGCCAGCAGCTTACCGGGACTAGCAAGCAATGAGCAGTTCTTC. Full variable domain (missing parts from reference TRBV7-2 and TRBJ2-1): GAGVSQSPSNKVTEKGKDVELRCDPISGHTALYWYRQSLGQGLEFLIYFQGNSAPDKSGLPSDRFSAERTGGSVSTLTIQRTQQEDSAVYLCASSLPGLASNEQFFGPGTRLTVL.

V usage is TRBV30 and J usage is TRBJ1-5; 7 bases fit TRBD1. CDR1 is GTSNPN and CDR2 is SVGIG in the germline V gene (reference sequence). The ends lost 5 bases at V and 4 bases at J; junction bases unmatched: 5. CDR3 size: 13 residues. The chain's CDR3 is CAWDKTGNQPQHF. The CDR3 bases are TGTGCCTGGGATAAGACAGGGAATCAGCCCCAGCATTTT.

This chain links TRBV9 with TRBJ2-2; the D gene is possibly TRBD2 (5 bases). Germline-derived CDR1 and CDR2 are SGDLS and YYNGEE. The ends were cut back, 7 bases at V and 7 bases at J, with 17 bases in the middle. There are 14 residues in the CDR3. The CDR3 nucleotides read TGTGCCAGCGGAGGAGACCATAGAGGCGGGGAGCTGTTTTTT. Its translation: CASGGDHRGGELFF.

V is TRBV27 and J is TRBJ2-7, with TRBD2 identical over 8 bases. Germline lookup yields CDR1 MNHEY and CDR2 SMNVEV (reference sequence). The CDR3 length is 15 residues. J was trimmed by 7 bases and V by 0 bases; bases with no gene match: 8. The CDR3 spells CASSLSGGGFREQYF. For the CDR3, the DNA is TGTGCCAGCAGTTTATCAGGCGGGGGGTTCAGGGAGCAGTACTTC.

This chain uses TRBV6-5 with TRBJ2-1, with 14 bases lining up with TRBD2. Trimming cost V 2 bases and J 6 bases; bases outside gene matches: 3. The CDR3 contains 16 residues. Germline V lookup: CDR1 MNHEY, CDR2 SVGAGI. The CDR3 is CASSYLGLAGGNEQFF. The DNA of the CDR3 is TGTGCCAGCAGTTACCTTGGACTAGCGGGAGGCAATGAGCAGTTCTTC.

The chain carries TRBV28 and TRBJ2-7; 7 nucleotides match TRBD1. The germline gives CDR1 MDHEN, CDR2 SYDVKM. Germline trimming cut 2 bases from V and 0 bases from J; bases unmatched to any gene: 10. This CDR3 spans 17 amino acids. CDR3 DNA sequence: TGTGCCAGCAGTTTAACCGCCGGGACAGTGAGCTCCTACGAGCAGTACTTC. Protein: CASSLTAGTVSSYEQYF.